The rows below give T cell receptor beta chains drawn from one sample of a study of T cell responses to AZD1222 COVID-19 vaccine. Measured with immunoSEQ multiplex PCR; TCRdb has only the in-frame clones, and not every one. The sample shows some 140,000 clones, 84% of them seen only once. The sample in question was peripheral blood, obtained on day 0 of AZD1222 vaccination. Receptors were obtained from an adult in good health. CDR3s include the opening cysteine and the closing phenylalanine or tryptophan. Each record gives: CDR3 protein, CDR3 DNA, clone size, D gene, V gene, J gene. The D gene is left open where the match is weak. Not every row has a clone size; where given, it reads once, few, many or a size class.

CDR3aa: CASSQSGTGALQPQHF
CDR3nt: TGTGCCAGCAGCCAAAGCGGGACAGGGGCCCTTCAGCCCCAGCATTTT
abundance: -
d_gene: TRBD1
v_gene: TRBV4-2
j_gene: TRBJ1-5

CDR3aa: CASRGQRARVNEQFF
CDR3nt: TGTGCCAGCAGGGGCCAGCGGGCAAGGGTCAATGAGCAGTTCTTC
abundance: -
d_gene: -
v_gene: TRBV6-5
j_gene: TRBJ2-1

CDR3aa: CASSLPWTGRVYNEQFF
CDR3nt: TGCGCCAGCAGCTTACCATGGACAGGTAGAGTCTACAATGAGCAGTTCTTC
abundance: -
d_gene: TRBD1
v_gene: TRBV5-1
j_gene: TRBJ2-1

CDR3aa: CASRATDYSDTEAFF
CDR3nt: TGTGCCAGCAGGGCAACGGATTATTCAGACACTGAAGCTTTCTTT
abundance: -
d_gene: -
v_gene: TRBV2
j_gene: TRBJ1-1

CDR3aa: CASSSKTGELFF
CDR3nt: TGTGCCAGCAGCAGCAAAACCGGGGAGCTGTTTTTT
abundance: -
d_gene: -
v_gene: TRBV7-8
j_gene: TRBJ2-2

CDR3aa: CASSQAQGAQPYGYTF
CDR3nt: TGTGCCAGCAGCCAAGCACAGGGGGCTCAACCCTATGGCTACACCTTC
abundance: -
d_gene: TRBD1
v_gene: TRBV3-1/TRBV3-2
j_gene: TRBJ1-2

CDR3aa: CASSPGQTLNSPLHF
CDR3nt: TGCGCCAGCAGCCCGGGACAGACCTTGAATTCACCCCTCCACTTT
abundance: -
d_gene: TRBD1
v_gene: TRBV4-1
j_gene: TRBJ1-6

CDR3aa: CVGVEIAEAFF
CDR3nt: TGTGTTGGGGTGGAGATTGCTGAAGCTTTCTTT
abundance: once
d_gene: -
v_gene: TRBV5-8
j_gene: TRBJ1-1

CDR3aa: CASSSRGQEYEQYF
CDR3nt: TGTGCCAGCAGCTCCCGGGGACAGGAGTACGAGCAGTACTTC
abundance: -
d_gene: TRBD1
v_gene: TRBV5-4
j_gene: TRBJ2-7

CDR3aa: CASSLLNPGATDTQYF
CDR3nt: TGTGCCAGCAGCTTGCTGAATCCGGGGGCCACAGATACGCAGTATTTT
abundance: -
d_gene: -
v_gene: TRBV5-6
j_gene: TRBJ2-3

CDR3aa: CASSQESVYTGELFF
CDR3nt: TGCGCCAGCAGCCAAGAATCGGTTTACACCGGGGAGCTGTTTTTT
abundance: -
d_gene: -
v_gene: TRBV4-1
j_gene: TRBJ2-2